These 15 T cell receptor beta chains share one sample of origin, sequenced in a study of chemoradiotherapy in HPV16-positive cancers. This table comes from immunoSEQ multiplex PCR, and its TCRdb copy is limited to in-frame clones, with some not included. The profile shows approximately 52,000 clones, 90% of them singletons. Material: blood, obtained from a patient who underwent chemoradiotherapy. The receptors were gathered from a human donor with HPV-associated anogenital cancer.

V is TRBV30 and J is TRBJ2-3, with a tentative D call TRBD2 (6 bases). The V gene lost 5 bases and the J gene lost 3 bases, with 18 bases spanning the gap. The CDR3 contains 15 residues. Looked up from germline, CDR1 is GTSNPN and CDR2 is SVGIG (reference sequence). CDR3: CAWRSLAAGTDTQYF. In nucleotides, the CDR3 is TGTGCCTGGCGATCACTAGCCGCTGGGACAGATACGCAGTATTTT.

The chain employs TRBV18 and TRBJ2-2, with D perhaps matching TRBD2 (6 bases). This CDR3 comprises 15 residues. Between the trimmed V and J ends, which lost 4 bases and 3 bases, there was a span of 12 bases. The germline gives CDR1 KGHSH, CDR2 LQKENI. The CDR3 loop is CASSLRTGDTGELFF. In nucleotides, the CDR3 is TGTGCCAGCTCACTTAGGACGGGGGACACCGGGGAGCTGTTTTTT. The full variable domain, in which reference TRBV18 and TRBJ2-2 provide the parts outside the CDR3, is NAGVMQNPRHLVRRRGQEARLRCSPMKGHSHVYWYRQLPEEGLKFMVYLQKENIIDESGMPKERFSAEFPKEGPSILRIQQVVRGDSAAYFCASSLRTGDTGELFFGEGSRLTVL.

The chain combines TRBV13 with TRBJ1-1; D might be TRBD1 (5 bases). This CDR3 has 15 residues. The germline V and J ends were trimmed by 4 bases and 0 bases, with 12 bases remaining between them. Germline V gives CDR1 PRHDT, CDR2 FYEKMQ (reference sequence). The CDR3 DNA is TGTGCCAGCAGCTCCGCGGACACCTTGAACACTGAAGCTTTCTTT. Protein sequence: CASSSADTLNTEAFF.

The J gene is TRBJ2-1, the V gene TRBV7-3; 11 nucleotides align to TRBD2. CDR3 length equals 16 residues. V dropped 5 bases and J dropped 4; count of bases not matched to a gene: 7. CDR1 is SGHTA, CDR2 FQGTGA, per germline. The CDR3 DNA follows: TGTGCCAGCAGCATATCCGGGACTAGCGGTTACAATGAGCAGTTCTTC. Its protein product is CASSISGTSGYNEQFF.

V gene TRBV10-1 combines with J gene TRBJ2-7; either TRBD1 or TRBD2 may supply D (6 bases each). Germline CDR1 and CDR2: WNHNN and SYGVQD (reference sequence). The V and J ends lost 5 bases and 1 base respectively, with 15 bases between them. This CDR3 comprises 15 residues. This CDR3 reads CASSSGALGSYEQYF. The CDR3 nucleotides are TGCGCCAGCAGTTCGGGGGCCCTTGGATCCTACGAGCAGTACTTC.

V gene TRBV2 combines with J gene TRBJ1-2; possible D gene TRBD1, 5 bases. V lost 5 bases and J lost 13, with 14 bases in between. CDR1 and CDR2 from the germline V gene are SNHLY and FYNNEI. The CDR3 has 11 amino acids. The CDR3 here is CASSLQRGVTF. The DNA for the CDR3 is TGTGCCAGCAGTCTTCAACGGGGGGTCACCTTC.

The CDR3 here is CASSSLTSGGETQYF. For the CDR3, the DNA is TGTGCCAGCAGCTCCCTGACTAGCGGGGGGGAGACCCAGTACTTC. The gene calls are TRBV7-2 and TRBJ2-5; 13 bases agree with TRBD2. Germline loops: CDR1 SGHTA, CDR2 FQGNSA. V lost 4 bases, J lost 5 bases, and 4 bases stayed unmatched. The CDR3 contains 15 residues.

This CDR3 reads CASSYQGSPYEQYF. The CDR3 DNA is TGTGCCAGCAGTTATCAGGGGTCACCCTACGAGCAGTACTTC. The V and J genes are TRBV6-5 and TRBJ2-7; D perhaps matches TRBD1 (6 bases). The germline V gene encodes CDR1 MNHEY and CDR2 SVGAGI. The CDR3 extends over 14 amino acids. Trimming stripped 3 bases from V and 2 bases from J, with 11 bases between.

The chain uses TRBV5-6 and TRBJ1-1, with 8 bases aligning to TRBD1. Germline values: CDR1 SGHDT, CDR2 YYEEEE. The CDR3 sequence is 13 residues long. Germline trimming cut 0 bases from V and 8 bases from J; bases unmatched to any gene: 3. CDR3 residues: CASSLARQGEAFF. The CDR3 nucleotides read TGTGCCAGCAGCTTGGCCCGACAGGGGGAAGCTTTCTTT. Full variable domain (rest looked up from reference TRBV5-6 and TRBJ1-1): DAGVTQSPTHLIKTRGQQVTLRCSPKSGHDTVSWYQQALGQGPQFIFQYYEEEERQRGNFPDRFSGHQFPNYSSELNVNALLLGDSALYLCASSLARQGEAFFGQGTRLTVV.

This chain uses TRBV15 with TRBJ2-3; no firm D call. The CDR3 consists of 16 residues. Trimming cost V 1 base and J 0 bases, with 11 bases left between them. Germline V lookup: CDR1 LNHNV, CDR2 YYDKDF (reference sequence). In nucleotides, the CDR3 is TGTGCCACCAGCAGAGCTGGCCGGCAGAGCACAGATACGCAGTATTTT. Amino acid sequence: CATSRAGRQSTDTQYF.

This chain joins TRBV7-2 and TRBJ1-4; D is unresolved. With 3 bases removed from V and 8 bases from J, the gap between germline ends came to 13 bases. The CDR3 runs to 14 residues. Looked up from germline, CDR1 is SGHTA and CDR2 is FQGNSA. CDR3 in amino acids: CASSFNSVGEKLFF. The CDR3 DNA reads TGTGCCAGCAGCTTTAATTCGGTGGGGGAAAAACTGTTTTTT.

The chain joins TRBV14 to TRBJ2-1; no clear D. Trimming removed 0 bases from V and 5 bases from J, with 14 bases in between. CDR1 is SGHDN and CDR2 is FVKESK in the germline V gene. This CDR3 has 16 residues. Here the CDR3 DNA reads TGTGCCAGCAGCCAAGATACCGGAAATCGAAACAATGAGCAGTTCTTC. The encoded protein is CASSQDTGNRNNEQFF.

The chain couples TRBV12-5 to TRBJ2-7; tentatively, D is TRBD2 (7 bases). Per germline, CDR1 LGHNT and CDR2 FRNRAP. The V end lost 0 bases, the J end lost 3 bases, and 21 bases lay between the germline ends. This CDR3 is 18 amino acids long. The CDR3 coding sequence is TGTGCTAGTGGTTTGGTACGTCACCTAGGGGGGGGAGACTACGAGCAGTACTTC. Translation: CASGLVRHLGGGDYEQYF.

This rearrangement joins TRBV10-2 to TRBJ1-1; D gene uncertain. This CDR3 has 14 amino acids. The V end was cut by 2 bases, the J end by 7 bases, with 14 bases between. Germline V lookup: CDR1 WSHSY, CDR2 SAAADI. CDR3 protein: CASSEGRYGDEAFF. DNA of the CDR3: TGCGCCAGCAGTGAGGGCAGGTACGGCGATGAAGCTTTCTTT.

The V gene is TRBV2, the J gene TRBJ1-4; D uncertain. The V and J ends lost 5 bases and 0 bases respectively, with 13 bases between them. In germline, CDR1 is SNHLY, CDR2 FYNNEI. This CDR3 is 16 amino acids long. The CDR3 nucleotides are TGTGCCAGCAGTTGGGGTCAGGCCACAACTAATGAAAAACTGTTTTTT. As protein: CASSWGQATTNEKLFF.